This T cell receptor beta chain was identified during a study of blood T cell repertoires in COVID-19. Seattle's enrolled individuals joined amid active infection and were then monitored longitudinally. Germline V lookup: CDR1 SQVTM, CDR2 ANQGSEA. The J segment lost 0 bases and the V segment lost 3 bases, leaving 5 bases of the junction unmatched. The CDR3 has 15 residues. Study processing details: The authors estimated nucleated cell counts from reference gene primer amplification. Only in-frame clones appear in the TCRdb table, and some are missing; sequencing was by immunoSEQ multiplex PCR. The V and J calls and clone size come from that table; D and trimming were worked out from the DNA. The data show roughly 90,000 clones, with approximately 85% seen just once and around 2.9% held by the top ten.

Specimen: peripheral blood. The chain recombines TRBV29-1 with TRBJ2-3, with 8 bases fitting TRBD1. This clonotype was sampled from an elderly woman with COVID-19, enrolled during active disease. The CDR3: CSVDPRQGSTDTQYF. CDR3 sequence (DNA): TGCAGCGTTGACCCACGACAGGGGAGCACAGATACGCAGTATTTT.